The clone carrying this T cell receptor (beta chain) is a singleton in its sample. Original handling: Estimates of nucleated cell counts were drawn from the amplification of reference gene primers. TCRdb's table, derived via immunoSEQ multiplex PCR, lists solely in-frame clones and lacks some. V and J calls and clone size are those listed in that table; D and trimming were worked out from the DNA. The sample includes about 230,000 clones, roughly 76% of them seen just once. This sample was included in a study of blood T cell repertoires in COVID-19. Study summary: Both acute and convalescent COVID-19 samples were obtained from the United States, Italy and Spain. The cDNA or gDNA used as material had been derived from T cells, B-cell-depleted T cells, or PBMCs.

Trimming shortened V by 6 bases and J by 2 bases, and 11 bases separated the two germline ends. Per germline, CDR1 LNHDA and CDR2 SQIVND (reference sequence). The CDR3 spans 14 residues. This TCR derives from an elderly woman with COVID-19, enrolled during active disease. The chain combines TRBV19 with TRBJ1-3; the D gene is possibly TRBD1 (6 bases). Input material: peripheral blood. Here the CDR3 reads CASRSGTTGNTIYF. In nucleotides, the CDR3 is TGTGCCAGTAGATCCGGGACAACTGGAAACACCATATATTTT.